The clone carrying this T cell receptor beta chain was observed once. The entry originates in a study of PD-L1 blockade in urothelial cancer. This CDR3 has 14 residues. Germline loops: CDR1 LNHDA, CDR2 SQIVND (reference sequence). V dropped 3 bases and J dropped 5 bases, with 13 bases sitting between them. Repertoires were generated with immunoSEQ multiplex PCR, while TCRdb's copy carries only in-frame clones and drops some. The table includes approximately 52,000 clones, around 77% detected once. The material was PBMCs, obtained around atezolizumab (anti-PD-L1) treatment. The source of this sequence is a man in his 70s with urothelial cancer. V is TRBV19 and J is TRBJ1-1, with a tentative D call TRBD1 (6 bases). The CDR3 sequence: CASSMRQAWTEAFF. Written as DNA, the CDR3 is TGTGCCAGTAGTATGCGACAGGCGTGGACTGAAGCTTTCTTT.